The 26 T cell receptor beta chains below were found in one sample sequenced in a study of PD-1 blockade in classical Hodgkin lymphoma. The method was immunoSEQ multiplex PCR; TCRdb's version includes in-frame clones alone and lacks a portion of them. The sample records about 31,000 clones, less than 90% being singletons. After autologous stem cell transplantation all patients relapsed, and prior brentuximab vedotin exposure differed between cohorts. CD4+ T cells were purified from thawed PBMCs by negative selection. The material sequenced was CD4+ T cells from blood, taken at baseline. All receptors come from a human donor with classical Hodgkin lymphoma.

This chain's CDR3 is CASSRGAGQGDTEAFF. CDR3 in DNA: TGCGCCAGCAGTCGGGGGGCGGGACAAGGGGACACTGAAGCTTTCTTT. This chain connects TRBV5-1 to TRBJ1-1, with a tentative D call TRBD1 (6 bases). The CDR3 contains 16 residues. Trimming shortened V by 5 bases and J by 3 bases, and 20 bases separated the two germline ends. CDR1 and CDR2 from the germline V gene are SGHRS and YFSETQ.

The genes are TRBV4-1 and TRBJ2-5, with 9 positions matching TRBD1. This CDR3 is 17 amino acids long. V shed 3 bases, J shed 3 bases, and the junction held 11 bases outside the gene matches. Looked up from germline, CDR1 is MGHRA and CDR2 is YSYEKL. This CDR3 is CASSHGDRVRGEETQYF. Here the CDR3 DNA reads TGCGCCAGCAGCCACGGGGACAGGGTAAGGGGGGAAGAGACCCAGTACTTC.

The chain has TRBV15 and TRBJ2-1, with D possibly being TRBD2 (5 bases). Germline assignment: CDR1 LNHNV and CDR2 YYDKDF (reference sequence). The CDR3 has 13 residues. Trimming left V 7 bases short and J 0 bases short, with 7 bases between. The DNA of the CDR3 is TGTGCCACCAAAAGCGGCTCCTACAATGAGCAGTTCTTC. Protein sequence: CATKSGSYNEQFF.

The genes are TRBV27 and TRBJ2-7, with TRBD2 as a possible D gene (5 bases). This CDR3 comprises 15 residues. Trimming pared 2 bases from V and 9 bases from J, leaving 20 bases between. CDR1 is MNHEY, CDR2 SMNVEV, per germline (reference sequence). CDR3 in DNA: TGTGCCAGCAGTTTAAACTACCAAACGGGGAGACGGCAGTACTTC. Translated, it gives CASSLNYQTGRRQYF.

V usage is TRBV7-2 and J usage is TRBJ1-2; D unclear. Germline assignment: CDR1 SGHTA and CDR2 FQGNSA. The V end was cut by 1 base, the J end by 5 bases, with 8 bases between. The length of the CDR3 is 13 residues. The CDR3 nucleotides read TGTGCCAGCAGCTTAGACTCGGTTTATGGCTACACCTTC. Residues: CASSLDSVYGYTF. Variable domain in full (rest from reference TRBV7-2 and TRBJ1-2): GAGVSQSPSNKVTEKGKDVELRCDPISGHTALYWYRQSLGQGLEFLIYFQGNSAPDKSGLPSDRFSAERTGGSVSTLTIQRTQQEDSAVYLCASSLDSVYGYTFGSGTRLTVV.

The rearrangement links TRBV2 to TRBJ1-4; D call uncertain. This CDR3 spans 13 amino acids. In germline, CDR1 is SNHLY, CDR2 FYNNEI. Trimming stripped 10 bases from V and 2 bases from J, with 11 bases between. For the CDR3, the DNA is TGTGCCACCACCCGGGAGACTAATGAAAAACTGTTTTTT. The encoded protein is CATTRETNEKLFF.

V gene TRBV29-1 combines with J gene TRBJ1-1; 7 positions agree with TRBD1. Germline lookup yields CDR1 SQVTM and CDR2 ANQGSEA. CDR3 size: 13 residues. With V trimmed by 7 bases and J by 5 bases, 10 bases remained unmatched. The CDR3 here is CSAQGQTWTEAFF. The CDR3 coding sequence is TGCAGCGCCCAGGGACAGACTTGGACTGAAGCTTTCTTT.

This clone showed up just once. The genes are TRBV6-5 and TRBJ1-2; weak D call: TRBD1 (6 bases). The CDR3 has 13 amino acids. Trimming pared 10 bases from V and 3 bases from J, leaving 15 bases between. CDR1 and CDR2 (germline): MNHEY, SVGAGI. The CDR3 spells CATRTVPDYGYTF. CDR3 nucleotide sequence: TGTGCCACCAGGACAGTACCGGACTATGGCTACACCTTC.

The genes are TRBV7-9 and TRBJ2-5, with a possible D match to TRBD2 (5 bases). Germline loops: CDR1 SEHNR, CDR2 FQNEAQ (reference sequence). The ends were cut back, 5 bases at V and 1 base at J, with 8 bases in the middle. The CDR3 contains 13 residues. In nucleotides, the CDR3 is TGTGCCAGCAGCCGCGGAGGCCAAGAGACCCAGTACTTC. Encoded protein: CASSRGGQETQYF. The whole variable domain, filled in from reference TRBV7-9 and TRBJ2-5, reads DTGVSQNPRHKITKRGQNVTFRCDPISEHNRLYWYRQTLGQGPEFLTYFQNEAQLEKSRLLSDRFSAERPKGSFSTLEIQRTEQGDSAMYLCASSRGGQETQYFGPGTRLLVL.

This chain connects TRBV28 to TRBJ1-5; TRBD1 aligns across 7 bases. The V segment lost 4 bases and the J segment 2 bases; nucleotides outside the gene matches: 8. Per the germline V gene, CDR1 is MDHEN and CDR2 is SYDVKM. CDR3 size: 16 residues. CDR3 DNA sequence: TGTGCCAGCAGTTCATCTCAGGGGGTTGGCAATCAGCCCCAGCATTTT. Residues: CASSSSQGVGNQPQHF.

The chain uses TRBV6-1 and TRBJ1-1; the D gene is possibly TRBD1 (5 bases). Trimming shortened V by 4 bases and J by 2 bases, and 8 bases separated the two germline ends. CDR1 and CDR2 from the germline V gene are MNHNS and SASEGT. CDR3 length equals 13 residues. The CDR3 protein is CASSGGGNTEAFF. CDR3 nucleotides: TGTGCCAGCAGTGGGGGGGGTAACACTGAAGCTTTCTTT.

The chain uses TRBV29-1 and TRBJ2-1; the D gene is possibly TRBD2 (6 bases). Between the trimmed V and J ends, which lost 4 bases and 3 bases, there was a span of 13 bases. From germline, CDR1 is SQVTM and CDR2 ANQGSEA. There are 14 residues in the CDR3. The CDR3 here is CSVGGVHLYNEQFF. The CDR3 nucleotides read TGCAGCGTTGGCGGGGTACATCTCTACAATGAGCAGTTCTTC.

The V call is TRBV5-1, the J call TRBJ2-3, with TRBD1 matching 12 bases. The germline CDR1 and CDR2 sequences are SGHRS and YFSETQ. V shed 5 bases, J shed 6 bases, and the junction held 10 bases outside the gene matches. CDR3 length: 16 residues. In nucleotides, the CDR3 is TGCGCCAGCAGTTGGGCCGGGACAGGGGGCTGGGATACGCAGTATTTT. It codes for CASSWAGTGGWDTQYF.

The chain recombines TRBV10-1 with TRBJ1-1; 7 bases are shared with TRBD1. With 0 bases clipped from V and 3 bases from J, the junction kept 1 base outside the gene matches. This CDR3 region has 14 residues. Looked up from germline, CDR1 is WNHNN and CDR2 is SYGVQD (reference sequence). The CDR3 bases are TGCGCCAGCAGTGAGTCAGGGACAGACACTGAAGCTTTCTTT. Encoded protein: CASSESGTDTEAFF.

The chain has TRBV6-4 and TRBJ2-1; 13 positions match TRBD2. CDR1 MRHNA and CDR2 SNTAGT come from the germline V gene. Losses at the gene ends were 3 bases for V and 10 bases for J; bases not matched to a gene: 6. This CDR3 spans 15 amino acids. CDR3 protein: CASSELAGGPREQFF. The CDR3, as DNA: TGTGCCAGCAGTGAACTAGCGGGAGGGCCGAGAGAGCAGTTCTTC.

This sequence joins TRBV7-2 and TRBJ1-1; D unclear. CDR1 is SGHTA and CDR2 is FQGNSA in the germline V gene. There are 13 residues in the CDR3. V lost 3 bases, J lost 4 bases, and 9 bases lay in between. Written as DNA, the CDR3 is TGTGCCAGCAGCTTCCAAGACGGCACTGAAGCTTTCTTT. This encodes CASSFQDGTEAFF.

CDR3 nucleotide sequence: TGTGCCAGCAGTTACCTAGGGAATCCGAACACTGAAGCTTTCTTT. Its protein is CASSYLGNPNTEAFF. The chain carries TRBV6-6 and TRBJ1-1; D not certain. V lost 2 bases to trimming and J lost 1 base, with 11 bases between them. This CDR3 has 15 amino acids. Germline lookup yields CDR1 MNHNY and CDR2 SVGAGI (reference sequence).

This sequence joins TRBV6-6 and TRBJ2-7; 8 nucleotides align to TRBD2. The CDR3 has 14 residues. CDR1 and CDR2 (germline): MNHNY, SVGAGI (reference sequence). With V trimmed by 5 bases and J by 1 base, 4 bases remained unmatched. CDR3 loop: CASSGSSGSYEQYF. The CDR3 region has the DNA TGTGCCAGCAGTGGATCTAGCGGGTCCTACGAGCAGTACTTC.

The genes are TRBV5-4 and TRBJ1-6; TRBD1 is a possible D gene (5 bases). Germline CDR1 SGHNT, CDR2 YYREEE (reference sequence). The CDR3 has 16 residues. V was trimmed by 0 bases and J by 0 bases, leaving 7 bases between them. The CDR3 loop reads CASSLGGSSYNSPLHF. The CDR3 nucleotides read TGTGCCAGCAGCTTGGGGGGGAGCTCCTATAATTCACCCCTCCACTTT.

The chain recombines TRBV10-1 with TRBJ2-2; D possibly corresponds to TRBD1 (6 bases). CDR3 length equals 14 residues. In germline, CDR1 is WNHNN, CDR2 SYGVQD (reference sequence). The V end lost 0 bases, the J end lost 6 bases, and 8 bases lay between the germline ends. CDR3 in amino acids: CASSESSGAGELFF. In DNA, the CDR3 is TGCGCCAGCAGTGAGTCGTCAGGGGCCGGGGAGCTGTTTTTT.

This clone appeared once. The chain carries TRBV19 and TRBJ2-5; 10 bases align to TRBD2. The germline V gene encodes CDR1 LNHDA and CDR2 SQIVND (reference sequence). CDR3 size: 14 residues. The ends lost 8 bases at V and 4 bases at J; junction bases unmatched: 7. The CDR3 is CASSIAGGIETQYF. The DNA for the CDR3 is TGTGCCAGTTCCATAGCGGGAGGAATAGAGACCCAGTACTTC. Based on the CDR3 plus reference TRBV19 and TRBJ2-5, the full variable domain is DGGITQSPKYLFRKEGQNVTLSCEQNLNHDAMYWYRQDPGQGLRLIYYSQIVNDFQKGDIAEGYSVSREKKESFPLTVTSAQKNPTAFYLCASSIAGGIETQYFGPGTRLLVL.

The chain combines TRBV19 with TRBJ2-5; D remains unclear. The ends were cut back, 4 bases at V and 4 bases at J, with 16 bases in the middle. CDR3 length: 15 amino acids. Germline V CDR1 and CDR2: LNHDA, SQIVND (reference sequence). Written as DNA, the CDR3 is TGTGCCAGTAGTAGCATCCTACGCGGTACAGAGACCCAGTACTTC. This codes for CASSSILRGTETQYF. Based on the CDR3 plus reference TRBV19 and TRBJ2-5, the full variable domain is DGGITQSPKYLFRKEGQNVTLSCEQNLNHDAMYWYRQDPGQGLRLIYYSQIVNDFQKGDIAEGYSVSREKKESFPLTVTSAQKNPTAFYLCASSSILRGTETQYFGPGTRLLVL.

The count of this clone is one. This chain links TRBV7-2 with TRBJ1-3; D unclear. Germline V gives CDR1 SGHTA, CDR2 FQGNSA. This CDR3 spans 18 amino acids. V lost 3 bases and J lost 0, with 18 bases in between. The CDR3 sequence is CASSFFHVPGNSGNTIYF. CDR3 nucleotides: TGTGCCAGCAGCTTTTTTCATGTCCCTGGAAACTCTGGAAACACCATATATTTT.

This chain uses TRBV14 with TRBJ2-7; 8 bases fit TRBD1. CDR1 and CDR2 from the germline V gene are SGHDN and FVKESK. This CDR3 has 15 amino acids. J gave up 7 bases and V 0 bases, and 8 bases lay outside the gene matches. The CDR3: CASSQDYQGAREQYF. As DNA, the CDR3 is TGTGCCAGCAGCCAAGATTACCAGGGGGCGCGAGAGCAGTACTTC.

CDR3 in DNA: TGTGCCAGCAGCTTGGCCCTGACTAGCGGGAGGTCCTACGAGCAGTACTTC. Translation gives CASSLALTSGRSYEQYF. V usage is TRBV5-4 and J usage is TRBJ2-7, with 13 bases that match TRBD2. The trim removed 0 bases at V and 1 base at J, leaving 4 bases unmatched. The CDR3 is made up of 17 amino acids. In germline, CDR1 is SGHNT, CDR2 YYREEE (reference sequence).

The chain uses TRBV4-3 and TRBJ1-5; no definite D call. This CDR3 is built from 13 residues. The V gene lost 1 base and the J gene lost 7 bases, with 8 bases spanning the gap. Germline CDR1 LGHNA, CDR2 YSLEER. The chain's CDR3 is CASSQALNQPQHF. Here the CDR3 DNA reads TGCGCCAGCAGCCAAGCCTTAAACCAGCCCCAGCATTTT.